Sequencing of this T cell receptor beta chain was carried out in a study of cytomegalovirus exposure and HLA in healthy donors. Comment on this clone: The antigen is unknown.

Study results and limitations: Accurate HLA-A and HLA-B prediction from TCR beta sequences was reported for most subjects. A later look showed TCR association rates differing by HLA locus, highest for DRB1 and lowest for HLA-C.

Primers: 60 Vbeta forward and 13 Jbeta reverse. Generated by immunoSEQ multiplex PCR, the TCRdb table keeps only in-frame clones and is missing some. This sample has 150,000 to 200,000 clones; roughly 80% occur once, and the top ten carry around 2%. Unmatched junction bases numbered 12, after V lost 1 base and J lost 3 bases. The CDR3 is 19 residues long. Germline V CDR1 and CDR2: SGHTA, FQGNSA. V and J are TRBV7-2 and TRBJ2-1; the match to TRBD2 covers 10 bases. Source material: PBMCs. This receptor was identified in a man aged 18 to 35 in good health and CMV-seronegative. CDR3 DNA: TGTGCCAGCAGCTTAGGCCCTAGCGGGGGCCCCCCCCTCTACAATGAGCAGTTCTTC. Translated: CASSLGPSGGPPLYNEQFF.